Below, 3 T cell receptor beta chains from the same sample are listed, as sequenced in a study of neurological immune-mediated disorders. TCRdb called the 5' RACE reads again in MiXCR, with one record for every CDR3 protein. The sample holds about 22,000 distinct CDR3 sequences, 10% seen once. Input material: PBMCs. The source of these receptors is a woman in her fifties or sixties with HTLV-1-associated myelopathy (HAM/TSP).

Ten or more counts support this clonotype. The CDR3 DNA sequence: TGCAGCGTTGGCCGGACAGGGTCTAATGAGCAGTTCTTC. Translating it yields CSVGRTGSNEQFF. This chain joins TRBV29-1 and TRBJ2-1; 8 bases agree with TRBD1. CDR1 and CDR2 (germline): SQVTM, ANQGSEA. The junction had 6 bases not matched to a gene; V was cut back by 4 bases and J by 7 bases. The CDR3 covers 13 residues.

This clonotype was counted at least ten times. This chain uses TRBV5-6 with TRBJ2-2, with TRBD2 matching 7 bases. The CDR3 sequence is 17 residues long. In germline, CDR1 is SGHDT, CDR2 YYEEEE. V shed 2 bases and J 7 bases; nucleotides not matched to a gene: 14. For the CDR3, the DNA is TGTGCCAGCAGCTTTTGGGGGGGACCCGGATCGGACGGGGAGCTGTTTTTT. Its protein product is CASSFWGGPGSDGELFF.

Many counts were recorded for this clonotype. This rearrangement joins TRBV12-3 or TRBV12-4 to TRBJ1-1; D is uncertain. Trimming took off 2 bases at V and 3 bases at J, with 4 bases between the two ends. The CDR3 length is 12 residues. CDR3: CASSLWDTEAFF. The CDR3 DNA sequence: TGTGCCAGCAGTTTATGGGACACTGAAGCTTTCTTT.